A selection of T cell receptor beta chains follows, all from one sample in a study of early T cells in non-severe SARS-CoV-2 infection. TCRdb itself ran the 5' RACE reads through MiXCR, one entry per CDR3 protein. Altogether approximately 69,000 distinct CDR3 sequences are present, approximately 9.5% being singletons, with the ten largest covering 5.9%. Specimen: whole blood. These receptors were obtained from an adult who was a healthcare worker with PCR-confirmed SARS-CoV-2 infection or an uninfected control (not recorded which). CDR3s include the opening cysteine and the closing phenylalanine or tryptophan. Each record gives: CDR3 protein, CDR3 DNA, clone size, J gene, D gene, V gene. A D gene is named only where the DNA matches it firmly. Clone size is given for some rows only: seen once, a few or many times, or a class if the clone is expanded.

CSVGVETQYF TGCAGCGTTGGTGTTGAGACCCAGTACTTC many TRBJ2-5 NA TRBV29-1
CASSPPSGRIYGVNEQFF TGTGCCAGCAGTCCCCCTTCAGGGCGGATCTATGGGGTCAATGAGCAGTTCTTC many TRBJ2-1 NA TRBV12-3/TRBV12-4
CSVTLPGQTYEQYF TGCAGCGTCACCCTCCCGGGACAGACTTACGAGCAGTACTTC many TRBJ2-7 TRBD1 TRBV29-1
CASSLGSGFTDTQYF TGTGCCAGCAGCTTGGGGTCTGGTTTCACAGATACGCAGTATTTT few TRBJ2-3 NA TRBV7-2
CASSLMGLAGRYF TGCGCCAGCAGCTTGATGGGACTAGCCGGGCGGTACTTC NA TRBJ2-4 TRBD2 TRBV5-1
CASSRASGDLTDTQYF TGTGCCAGTAGTAGGGCTAGCGGGGACCTCACAGATACGCAGTATTTT many TRBJ2-3 TRBD2 TRBV19
CASSRSFRGTGASGANVLTF TGCGCCAGCAGTCGCTCCTTTAGGGGGACAGGGGCGTCTGGGGCCAACGTCCTGACTTTC few TRBJ2-6 TRBD1 TRBV23-1
CSVGIGQYLTQYF TGCAGCGTCGGCATCGGACAGTACCTTACGCAGTATTTT NA TRBJ2-3 NA TRBV29-1
CASSDPPEGEQYF TGTGCCAGCTCCGACCCCCCCGAAGGGGAGCAGTACTTC few TRBJ2-7 NA TRBV18
CASSLVAHEQFF TGTGCCAGCAGCTTGGTGGCCCATGAGCAGTTCTTC many TRBJ2-1 NA TRBV7-9
CSARDYVSNSYEQYF TGCAGTGCTAGGGACTACGTGAGTAACTCCTACGAGCAGTACTTC NA TRBJ2-7 NA TRBV20-1
CASSPIGAGSYNEQFF TGTGCCAGCTCCCCCATAGGCGCGGGGTCCTACAATGAGCAGTTCTTC many TRBJ2-1 NA TRBV7-3
CASSYRGGLYNEQFF TGCGCCAGCAGCTATAGGGGGGGTCTCTACAATGAGCAGTTCTTC few TRBJ2-1 NA TRBV5-1
CASSPDRVGQPQHF TGTGCCAGCAGTCCCGACAGGGTTGGTCAGCCCCAGCATTTT NA TRBJ1-5 TRBD1 TRBV7-8
CASSNGMGLADTQYF TGTGCCAGTAGTAACGGGATGGGTCTTGCAGATACGCAGTATTTT many TRBJ2-3 NA TRBV19
CASSPPNRNTEAFF TGTGCCAGCTCACCACCCAACAGGAACACTGAAGCTTTCTTT few TRBJ1-1 NA TRBV18
CSVRTGANTEAFF TGCAGCGTTCGGACAGGGGCGAACACTGAAGCTTTCTTT many TRBJ1-1 TRBD1 TRBV29-1
CSARDPTGASTDTQYF TGCAGTGCTAGAGATCCGACAGGGGCTAGCACAGATACGCAGTATTTT NA TRBJ2-3 TRBD1 TRBV20-1
CASSLSHSSNIQYF TGTGCCAGCAGCTTATCCCACAGCAGTAACATTCAGTACTTC many TRBJ2-4 NA TRBV7-3
CASSLGGVAIGYTF TGTGCCAGCAGTTTAGGAGGGGTTGCGATTGGCTACACCTTC many TRBJ1-2 NA TRBV12-3/TRBV12-4
CSVYIPTGDTQYF TGCAGCGTTTACATACCGACTGGGGATACGCAGTATTTT few TRBJ2-3 NA TRBV29-1
CASSPPNRENSPLHF TGTGCCAGCTCACCACCTAACAGGGAGAATTCACCCCTCCACTTT NA TRBJ1-6 NA TRBV18
CASTIHRNTQYF TGTGCCAGCACCATCCACAGGAATACGCAGTATTTT many TRBJ2-3 NA TRBV7-2
CASSVPTEAFF TGTGCCAGCAGTGTCCCTACTGAAGCTTTCTTT NA TRBJ1-1 NA TRBV6-1
CASSQDVAKNSGELFF TGTGCCAGCAGCCAAGACGTGGCGAAGAATTCCGGGGAGCTGTTTTTT NA TRBJ2-2 NA TRBV4-2
CASTQGGGTGELFF TGTGCCAGCACCCAAGGCGGTGGAACCGGGGAGCTGTTTTTT medium-sized TRBJ2-2 NA TRBV6-6
CASSIGQNYEQYF TGTGCCAGTAGTATAGGACAGAACTACGAGCAGTACTTC NA TRBJ2-7 NA TRBV19
CASSPRYGDWSSNTGELFF TGTGCCAGCAGCCCGAGGTACGGGGATTGGTCTTCGAACACCGGGGAGCTGTTTTTT NA TRBJ2-2 NA TRBV9
CSVEEISQQETQYF TGCAGCGTTGAAGAAATCAGCCAGCAAGAGACCCAGTACTTC few TRBJ2-5 NA TRBV29-1
CASSVSTGESEAFF TGTGCCAGCAGCGTATCAACAGGGGAGAGTGAAGCTTTCTTT many TRBJ1-1 TRBD1 TRBV7-9
CASIIHSSYNEQFF TGTGCCAGCATCATACATAGCTCCTACAATGAGCAGTTCTTC NA TRBJ2-1 NA TRBV6-1
CASSYLGLSYNEQFF TGTGCCAGCAGTTACTTGGGATTAAGCTACAATGAGCAGTTCTTC few TRBJ2-1 NA TRBV6-2/TRBV6-3
CSAPGLPNTGELFF TGCAGTGCTCCGGGACTACCGAACACCGGGGAGCTGTTTTTT NA TRBJ2-2 TRBD2 TRBV20-1
CASSVPNQPQHF TGTGCCAGCAGTGTCCCAAATCAGCCCCAGCATTTT few TRBJ1-5 NA TRBV2
CAWSDRDRQNNEQFF TGTGCCTGGAGCGACCGGGACAGGCAAAACAATGAGCAGTTCTTC few TRBJ2-1 TRBD1 TRBV30
CASNRVGNTEAFF TGTGCCAGCAATCGAGTTGGAAACACTGAAGCTTTCTTT many TRBJ1-1 NA TRBV2
CSAPDRGKLYGGYTF TGCAGTGCTCCCGACAGGGGGAAGCTGTATGGTGGCTACACCTTC NA TRBJ1-2 TRBD1 TRBV20-1
CASSSQTGGGETQYF TGTGCCAGCAGCTCACAGACAGGGGGCGGAGAGACCCAGTACTTC many TRBJ2-5 TRBD1 TRBV5-6
CASSLSGQMNTEAFF TGTGCCAGCAGCTTAAGCGGACAAATGAACACTGAAGCTTTCTTT NA TRBJ1-1 NA TRBV7-3
CASSPALDGSRGYTF TGTGCCAGCAGCCCAGCGTTGGATGGGTCCCGGGGCTACACCTTC NA TRBJ1-2 NA TRBV7-9
CASTPGTGKWNEQFF TGTGCCAGCACCCCTGGGACAGGGAAGTGGAATGAGCAGTTCTTC many TRBJ2-1 TRBD1 TRBV5-4
CATGQVGEKLFF TGTGCCACAGGACAGGTGGGCGAAAAACTGTTTTTT many TRBJ1-4 TRBD1 TRBV15